The 8 T cell receptor beta chains below were found in one sample sequenced in a study of response to subunit inactivated influenza vaccine. TCRdb passed the RT-PCR reads through MiXCR, listing each CDR3 protein once. Of under 950,000 distinct CDR3 sequences listed, 21% are singletons. The specimen comprised PBMCs from blood, sampled about 5 days after vaccination. All receptors derive from a man aged 45-65 years who received an inactivated influenza vaccine.

There are a few counts of this clonotype. The chain links TRBV6-5 to TRBJ2-6, with no clear D. The CDR3 is 16 amino acids. V shed 2 bases and J shed 0 bases, with 8 bases lying between them. Germline V gene sequence: CDR1 MNHEY, CDR2 SVGAGI. The CDR3 here is CASSYDLASGANVLTF. CDR3 in DNA: TGTGCCAGCAGTTACGACCTCGCCTCTGGGGCCAACGTCCTGACTTTC.

The chain joins TRBV20-1 to TRBJ2-1; D may be TRBD2 (6 bases). Trimming took 3 bases from V and 0 from J, leaving 12 bases between them. The CDR3 has 15 residues. Germline-derived CDR1 and CDR2 are DFQATT and SNEGSKA (reference sequence). The CDR3 DNA follows: TGCAGTGCTAGGGCCGCGGGATTCTCCTACAATGAGCAGTTCTTC. Its translation: CSARAAGFSYNEQFF.

This clonotype has just a few counts. The chain has TRBV5-1 and TRBJ1-4; weak D call: TRBD1 (6 bases). Between the trimmed V and J ends, which lost 7 bases and 5 bases, there was a span of 18 bases. The germline V gene has CDR1 SGHRS and CDR2 YFSETQ. The CDR3 is made up of 15 amino acids. CDR3 in amino acids: CASGSTGHSNEKLFF. CDR3 DNA sequence: TGCGCCAGCGGCTCTACAGGGCATTCGAATGAAAAACTGTTTTTT. The full variable domain, completed using reference TRBV5-1 and TRBJ1-4, is KAGVTQTPRYLIKTRGQQVTLSCSPISGHRSVSWYQQTPGQGLQFLFEYFSETQRNKGNFPGRFSGRQFSNSRSEMNVSTLELGDSALYLCASGSTGHSNEKLFFGSGTQLSVL.

This clonotype was seen a few times. The chain carries TRBV12-3 or TRBV12-4 and TRBJ2-1, with no clear D. V lost 3 bases to trimming and J lost 3 bases, with 6 bases between them. CDR3 length equals 13 residues. CDR3 protein: CASSLRIYNEQFF. CDR3 nucleotides: TGTGCCAGCAGTTTGCGGATCTACAATGAGCAGTTCTTC.

This clonotype was recorded a few times. The V gene is TRBV11-2, the J gene TRBJ2-1; TRBD2 is a possible D gene (5 bases). The length of the CDR3 is 18 residues. In germline, CDR1 is SGHAT, CDR2 FQNNGV. V dropped 0 bases and J dropped 0 bases, with 15 bases sitting between them. The CDR3 here is CASSLDLTRKYSYNEQFF. CDR3 coding DNA: TGTGCCAGCAGCTTAGATCTCACTAGAAAATACTCCTACAATGAGCAGTTCTTC.

This clonotype was picked up many times. The gene calls are TRBV20-1 and TRBJ2-6; D uncertain. The CDR3 covers 11 residues. Germline V gene sequence: CDR1 DFQATT, CDR2 SNEGSKA (reference sequence). Trimming cost V 6 bases and J 4 bases, with 4 bases left between them. Here the CDR3 reads CSAWGANVLTF. Written as DNA, the CDR3 is TGCAGTGCCTGGGGGGCCAACGTCCTGACTTTC.

As DNA, the CDR3 is TGTGCCAGCAGCTTGGGCGCGACAGGGCATGAAAAACTGTTTTTT. This translates into CASSLGATGHEKLFF. The V and J genes are TRBV5-5 and TRBJ1-4, with 7 bases identical to TRBD1. This CDR3 comprises 15 residues. The germline CDR1 and CDR2 sequences are SGHKS and YYEKEE (reference sequence). V dropped 0 bases and J dropped 6; count of bases not matched to a gene: 5.

This clonotype was found many times. The genes are TRBV12-3 or TRBV12-4 and TRBJ2-7; no definite D call. This CDR3 contains 16 residues. The germline V and J ends were trimmed by 8 bases and 2 bases, with 22 bases remaining between them. In nucleotides, the CDR3 is TGTGCCAGCGTCCCAGTGGGTCGGGTGGGGACCTACGAGCAGTACTTC. Translation: CASVPVGRVGTYEQYF.